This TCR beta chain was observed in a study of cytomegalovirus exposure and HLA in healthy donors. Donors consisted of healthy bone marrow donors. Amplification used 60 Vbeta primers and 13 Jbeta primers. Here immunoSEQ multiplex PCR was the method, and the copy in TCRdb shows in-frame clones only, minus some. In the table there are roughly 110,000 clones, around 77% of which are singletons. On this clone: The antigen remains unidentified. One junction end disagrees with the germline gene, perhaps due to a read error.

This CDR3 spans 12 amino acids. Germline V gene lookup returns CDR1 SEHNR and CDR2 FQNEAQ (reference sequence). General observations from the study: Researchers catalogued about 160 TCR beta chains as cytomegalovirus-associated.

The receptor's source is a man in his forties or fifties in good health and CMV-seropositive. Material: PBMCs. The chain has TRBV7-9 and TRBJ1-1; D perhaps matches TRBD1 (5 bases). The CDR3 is CSSSLALGWGVF. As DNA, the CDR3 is TGTTCCAGCAGCTTAGCCTTGGGTTGGGGGGTCTTT. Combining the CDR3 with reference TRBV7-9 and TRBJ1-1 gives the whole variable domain DTGVSQNPRHKITKRGQNVTFRCDPISEHNRLYWYRQTLGQGPEFLTYFQNEAQLEKSRLLSDRFSAERPKGSFSTLEIQRTEQGDSAMYLCSSSLALGWGVFGQGTRLTVV.